Reported below is one TCR beta chain. Germline CDR1 MGHDK, CDR2 SYGVNS. This CDR3 has 15 amino acids. Trimming took 4 bases from V and 5 from J, leaving 15 bases between them. This sample is part of a study of blood T cell repertoires in COVID-19. Sequencing used immunoSEQ multiplex PCR; TCRdb keeps in-frame clones, though not all of them. The table has 300,000 to 350,000 clones, roughly 89% seen once. This TCR was sampled from a woman in her thirties or forties with COVID-19, enrolled during active disease. This sequence joins TRBV25-1 and TRBJ2-1; the D gene is possibly TRBD1 (5 bases). Sequencing was done on a sample of peripheral blood. The CDR3 spells CASSGRQLYDNEQFF. The CDR3 nucleotides are TGTGCCAGCAGTGGGCGACAGCTTTACGACAATGAGCAGTTCTTC.